This T cell receptor (beta chain) was sequenced during a study of vaccination and CD4 T cells after COVID-19. Study background: Between diagnosis and the drawing of post-COVID samples lay a median approximately 95 days (range 35 to 161).

Regarding this clonotype: The antigen remains unidentified. This is likely a read error, given that the CDR3 carries no conserved phenylalanine or tryptophan at its end.

Germline assignment: CDR1 DFQATT and CDR2 SNEGSKA (reference sequence). V was trimmed by 3 bases and J by 2 bases, leaving 22 bases between them. CDR3 length: 17 residues. Treatment: approximately 11-day PBMC culture with coronavirus spike peptide pools or control peptides (ViraFEST assay). After expanding antigen-specific T cells with peptide pools, ViraFEST sequenced their TCRs. The assay that was used to sequence DNA from cultured CD4+ T cells was the Oncomine TCR Beta short-read assay. Once CD4+ T cells had been cultured, genomic DNA was extracted from them. TCRdb re-called the PCR reads with MiXCR, one entry per CDR3 protein. Seen here are some 9,500 distinct CDR3 sequences, around half observed once, and the top ten hold about two fifths.

Sequenced sample: CD4+ T cells from blood, cultured in vitro. The TCR sequence derives from a human donor who had recovered from COVID-19. This chain joins TRBV20-1 and TRBJ1-2; D perhaps matches TRBD1 (6 bases). The CDR3 sequence: CSASQSLIPGVNYGYTL. The DNA of the CDR3 is TGCAGTGCTAGTCAAAGCTTGATCCCAGGGGTGAACTATGGCTACACCCTC.